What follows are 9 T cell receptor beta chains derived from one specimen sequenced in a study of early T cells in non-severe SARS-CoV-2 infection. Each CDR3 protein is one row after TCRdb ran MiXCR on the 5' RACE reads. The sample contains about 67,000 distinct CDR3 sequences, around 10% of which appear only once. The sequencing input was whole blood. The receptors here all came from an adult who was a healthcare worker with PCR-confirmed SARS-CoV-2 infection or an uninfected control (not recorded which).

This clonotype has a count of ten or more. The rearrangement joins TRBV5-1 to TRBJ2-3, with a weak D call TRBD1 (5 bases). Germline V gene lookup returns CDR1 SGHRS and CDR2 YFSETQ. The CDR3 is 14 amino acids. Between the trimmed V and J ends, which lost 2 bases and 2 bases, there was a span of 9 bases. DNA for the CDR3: TGCGCCAGCAGCTTAGGACACCTCACAGATACGCAGTATTTT. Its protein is CASSLGHLTDTQYF.

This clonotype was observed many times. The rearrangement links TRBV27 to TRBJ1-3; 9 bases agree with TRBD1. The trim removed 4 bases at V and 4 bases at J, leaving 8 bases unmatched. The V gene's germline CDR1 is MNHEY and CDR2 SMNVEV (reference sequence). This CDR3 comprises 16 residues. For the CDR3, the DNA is TGTGCCAGCAGTTCCATACAGGGGGCAGTAGGAAACACCATATATTTT. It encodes CASSSIQGAVGNTIYF.

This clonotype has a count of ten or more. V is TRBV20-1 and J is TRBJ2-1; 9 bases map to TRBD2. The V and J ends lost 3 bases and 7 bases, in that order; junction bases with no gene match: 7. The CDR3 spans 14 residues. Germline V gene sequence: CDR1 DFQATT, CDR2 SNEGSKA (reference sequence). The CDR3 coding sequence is TGCAGTGCTAGGGGTAGCGGGGGTTTGAATGAGCAGTTCTTC. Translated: CSARGSGGLNEQFF.

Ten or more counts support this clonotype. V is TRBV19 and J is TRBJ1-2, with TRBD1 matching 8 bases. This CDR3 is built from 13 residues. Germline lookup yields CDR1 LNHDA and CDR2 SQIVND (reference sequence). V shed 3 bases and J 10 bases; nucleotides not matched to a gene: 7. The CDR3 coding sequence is TGTGCCAGTAGTATCGGACAGGGCTTTGACTACACCTTC. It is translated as CASSIGQGFDYTF.

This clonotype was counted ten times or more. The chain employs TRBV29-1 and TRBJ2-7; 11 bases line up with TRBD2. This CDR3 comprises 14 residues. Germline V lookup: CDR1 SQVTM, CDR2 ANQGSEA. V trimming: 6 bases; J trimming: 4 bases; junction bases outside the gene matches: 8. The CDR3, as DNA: TGCAGCGTAAGACTAGCGGGAATGGTTTACGAGCAGTACTTC. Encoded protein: CSVRLAGMVYEQYF.

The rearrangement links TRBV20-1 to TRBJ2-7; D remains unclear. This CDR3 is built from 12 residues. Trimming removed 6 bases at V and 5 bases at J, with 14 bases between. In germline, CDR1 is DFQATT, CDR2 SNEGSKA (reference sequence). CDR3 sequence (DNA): TGCAGTGCAATCCTCCCCTCGGACGAGCAGTACTTC. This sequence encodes CSAILPSDEQYF.

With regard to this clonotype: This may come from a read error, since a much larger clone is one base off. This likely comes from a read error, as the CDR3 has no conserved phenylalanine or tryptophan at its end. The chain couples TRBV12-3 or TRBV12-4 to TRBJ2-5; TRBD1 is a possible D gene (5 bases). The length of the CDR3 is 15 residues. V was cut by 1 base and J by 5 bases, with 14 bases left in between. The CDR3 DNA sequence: TGTGCCAGCAGTTTAGGCAGGGTTGGCAAGGAGACCCAGTACTTA. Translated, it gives CASSLGRVGKETQYL.

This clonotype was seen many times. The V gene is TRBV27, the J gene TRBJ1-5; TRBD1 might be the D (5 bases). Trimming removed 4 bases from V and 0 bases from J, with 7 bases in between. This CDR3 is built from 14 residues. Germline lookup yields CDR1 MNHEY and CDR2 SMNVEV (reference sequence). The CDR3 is CASSSRGSNQPQHF. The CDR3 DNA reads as TGTGCCAGCAGTTCGAGGGGTAGCAATCAGCCCCAGCATTTT.

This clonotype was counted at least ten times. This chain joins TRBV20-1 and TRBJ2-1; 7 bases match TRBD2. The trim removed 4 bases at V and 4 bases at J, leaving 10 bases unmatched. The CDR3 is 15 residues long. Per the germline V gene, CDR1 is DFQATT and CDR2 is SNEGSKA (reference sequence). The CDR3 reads CSATPRLAAYNEQFF. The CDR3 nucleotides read TGCAGTGCTACACCCCGACTAGCAGCTTACAATGAGCAGTTCTTC.